Given below is one T cell receptor beta chain in context. Its antigen is undetermined. TCRdb redid the calling of the 5' RACE reads with MiXCR, one entry per CDR3 protein. The table lists about 18,000 distinct CDR3 sequences, approximately 70% of them singletons. The CDR3 is made up of 14 amino acids. V was clipped by 7 bases and J by 1 base, with 12 bases between them. The source of the sample is a study of identical twins. All of the donors were Caucasians in good health. General study findings and limits: Beta out-of-frame twin sharing showed a weaker excess.

The chain couples TRBV12-3 or TRBV12-4 to TRBJ2-3; D is possibly TRBD1 (5 bases). The sequencing sample was made of memory (CD45RO+) T cells sorted from blood. The TCR was taken from a woman under 30 in good health. This table probably holds off-target reads from a library built for another chain. This CDR3 is CASIPGRGTDTQYF. The CDR3 bases are TGTGCCAGCATTCCCGGCAGGGGCACAGATACGCAGTATTTT.